Presented here are 8 T cell receptor beta chains from one specimen sequenced in a study of blood T cell repertoires in COVID-19. Using immunoSEQ multiplex PCR, the repertoire was profiled, and TCRdb retains in-frame clones only, with some absent. This sample yields some 150,000 clones, of which roughly 89% are seen a single time; roughly 1.5% belongs to the top ten. Source material: peripheral blood. Source of these receptors: a human donor in a cohort sampled during active COVID-19.

The V call is TRBV5-1, the J call TRBJ1-2; 7 bases line up with TRBD1. The CDR3 consists of 14 residues. Germline V gives CDR1 SGHRS, CDR2 YFSETQ. V was pared by 5 bases and J by 6 bases, with 10 bases of the junction left unmatched. CDR3 amino acids: CASRRDSLSDGYTF. For the CDR3, the DNA is TGCGCCAGCAGGCGGGACAGTTTGTCGGATGGCTACACCTTC. Based on the CDR3 plus reference TRBV5-1 and TRBJ1-2, the full variable domain is KAGVTQTPRYLIKTRGQQVTLSCSPISGHRSVSWYQQTPGQGLQFLFEYFSETQRNKGNFPGRFSGRQFSNSRSEMNVSTLELGDSALYLCASRRDSLSDGYTFGSGTRLTVV.

The chain combines TRBV6-6 with TRBJ1-5; D might be TRBD1 (6 bases). There are 12 residues in the CDR3. Trimming took off 6 bases at V and 10 bases at J, with 13 bases between the two ends. Looked up from germline, CDR1 is MNHNY and CDR2 is SVGAGI (reference sequence). CDR3 nucleotides: TGTGCCAGCAGCTCCAGGGGTCAACCCCAGCATTTT. It codes for CASSSRGQPQHF.

The chain has TRBV25-1 and TRBJ2-7; no clear D. The CDR3 covers 16 residues. Germline V CDR1 and CDR2: MGHDK, SYGVNS. V was clipped by 1 base and J by 0 bases, with 13 bases between them. CDR3 sequence (DNA): TGTGCCAGCAGTGAATTTCGTGGAGAGCACTCCTACGAGCAGTACTTC. Its translation: CASSEFRGEHSYEQYF.

J is TRBJ2-1 and V is TRBV3-1 (or the pseudogene TRBV3-2); 10 bases agree with TRBD2. CDR3 length: 15 amino acids. Germline lookup yields CDR1 LGHDT and CDR2 YNNKEL (reference sequence). J gave up 5 bases and V 1 base, and 2 bases lay outside the gene matches. CDR3 DNA: TGTGCCAGCAGCCAAGTCGGACTAGCGGACAATGAGCAGTTCTTC. This translates into CASSQVGLADNEQFF.

The gene calls are TRBV5-1 and TRBJ1-2; D is undetermined. Trimming removed 5 bases at V and 6 bases at J, with 14 bases between. The CDR3 length is 13 residues. Germline CDR1 is SGHRS and CDR2 is YFSETQ. As DNA, the CDR3 is TGCGCCAGCAGTCTGAACAACGACAATGGCTACACCTTC. It specifies CASSLNNDNGYTF.

Worth noting for this clone: One end of the junction fails to match germline, which may point to a read error. The chain combines TRBV12-3 or TRBV12-4 with TRBJ2-7; D not resolved. The CDR3 contains 13 residues. This CDR3 reads CASSSQPRYEQYF. CDR3 DNA sequence: TGTGCCAGCAGTTCCCAACCCCGCTACGAGCAATACTTC.

The chain recombines TRBV1 with TRBJ1-3. TRBV1 is tagged as a pseudogene. The CDR3 totals 17 residues. The DNA of the CDR3 is TGCACCAGCAGCCAATTGGCGGAGCCCGCTGAAGGAAACACCATATATTTT. Translation gives CTSSQLAEPAEGNTIYF.

This chain connects TRBV7-9 to TRBJ2-5; TRBD1 is a possible D gene (6 bases). The CDR3 length is 14 residues. Germline V gives CDR1 SEHNR, CDR2 FQNEAQ (reference sequence). Trimming took off 4 bases at V and 4 bases at J, with 13 bases between the two ends. CDR3 coding DNA: TGTGCCAGCAGCTCACCCAGGGGTCGAGAGACCCAGTACTTC. This encodes CASSSPRGRETQYF. The full variable domain, rest sourced from reference TRBV7-9 and TRBJ2-5, is DTGVSQNPRHKITKRGQNVTFRCDPISEHNRLYWYRQTLGQGPEFLTYFQNEAQLEKSRLLSDRFSAERPKGSFSTLEIQRTEQGDSAMYLCASSSPRGRETQYFGPGTRLLVL.